These 5 T cell receptor beta chains were sequenced from one sample in a study of T cell repertoires in cytomegalovirus infection. TCRdb fed the reads into MiXCR, producing one record per CDR3 protein. The sample includes hundreds of thousands of distinct CDR3 sequences, 20% to 25% of them seen just once. Sequenced: CD8+ T cells from PBMCs. The receptors here all came from a human donor in good health (CMV status not recorded). Some clones in this sample may be carry-over from other donors' samples.

This clonotype was detected a few times. The V and J genes are TRBV12-3 or TRBV12-4 and TRBJ2-7, with D possibly TRBD2 on 5 matching bases. CDR3 length equals 12 residues. V dropped 6 bases and J dropped 5 bases, with 11 bases sitting between them. CDR3 coding DNA: TGTGCCAGCAGATCGGGGTTGGACGAGCAGTACTTC. Amino acid sequence: CASRSGLDEQYF.

This clonotype was observed a handful of times. The chain uses TRBV28 and TRBJ1-5; D call uncertain. The CDR3 is made up of 15 amino acids. Per germline, CDR1 MDHEN and CDR2 SYDVKM. Between the trimmed V and J ends, which lost 6 bases and 0 bases, there was a span of 12 bases. The CDR3 region has the DNA TGTGCCAGCAGGGCTCCAGCCTTTAGCAATCAGCCCCAGCATTTT. This encodes CASRAPAFSNQPQHF. Variable domain in full (rest from reference TRBV28 and TRBJ1-5): DVKVTQSSRYLVKRTGEKVFLECVQDMDHENMFWYRQDPGLGLRLIYFSYDVKMKEKGDIPEGYSVSREKKERFSLILESASTNQTSMYLCASRAPAFSNQPQHFGDGTRLSIL.

This clonotype was counted only a few times. A much larger clone lies a single base off, so this may be a read error. V and J are TRBV5-6 and TRBJ2-2, with unresolved D. V was clipped by 6 bases and J by 6 bases, with 6 bases between them. The germline gives CDR1 SGHDT, CDR2 YYEEEE. The CDR3 sequence is 11 residues long. CDR3 loop: CASTRSGELFF. As DNA, the CDR3 is TGTGCCAGCACTAGGTCCGGGGAGCTGTTTTTT.

This clonotype was recorded at least ten times. The DNA of the CDR3 is TGTGCCAGCAGACTGGACAGGGGGAACACTGAAGCTTTCTTT. Translation gives CASRLDRGNTEAFF. V is TRBV6-6 and J is TRBJ1-1; 9 bases match TRBD1. The ends lost 6 bases at V and 1 base at J; junction bases unmatched: 3. Germline V gene data show CDR1 as MNHNY and CDR2 as SVGAGI (reference sequence). The CDR3 is made up of 14 amino acids.

The sample holds a few counts of this clonotype. The rearrangement uses TRBV19 and TRBJ1-1; unclear D gene. The CDR3 runs to 12 residues. The germline V and J ends were trimmed by 7 bases and 3 bases, with 9 bases remaining between them. Looked up from germline, CDR1 is LNHDA and CDR2 is SQIVND (reference sequence). As DNA, the CDR3 is TGTGCCAGTATGGGGTCCTACACTGAAGCTTTCTTT. It codes for CASMGSYTEAFF.